One and the same sample provided the 24 T cell receptor beta chains below, sequenced in a study of blood T cells in healthy people across ages. A J-beta primer mix and a sample-barcoded 5' primer were used in a second PCR of about 7 to 12 cycles. Via MiXCR, TCRdb re-called the 5' RACE reads, giving one row per CDR3 protein. The sample holds 710,000 or so distinct CDR3 sequences, about a fifth seen once. Sequencing input: blood. Source of these receptors: a man between 65 and 85 years old in good health.

This chain connects TRBV12-3 or TRBV12-4 to TRBJ2-3; D remains ambiguous. CDR3 size: 15 residues. V lost 5 bases to trimming and J lost 1 base, with 13 bases between them. CDR3 in amino acids: CASSAFGEGTDTQYF. The CDR3 DNA reads as TGTGCCAGCAGTGCCTTCGGAGAGGGCACAGATACGCAGTATTTT.

This clonotype has just a few counts. The chain has TRBV2 and TRBJ1-2, with 8 bases fitting TRBD1. The CDR3 runs to 11 residues. J was trimmed by 10 bases and V by 7 bases; bases with no gene match: 5. Germline V gene sequence: CDR1 SNHLY, CDR2 FYNNEI. This CDR3 is CASTETGAYTF. Here the CDR3 DNA reads TGTGCCAGCACCGAGACAGGGGCCTACACCTTC.

The CDR3 region is CASSPGLGGNTEAFF. CDR3 nucleotide sequence: TGTGCCAGCAGTCCCGGTTTGGGGGGGAACACTGAAGCTTTCTTT. The V and J genes are TRBV12-3 or TRBV12-4 and TRBJ1-1; the D gene is possibly TRBD1 (5 bases). The CDR3 totals 15 residues. The ends were cut back, 5 bases at V and 1 base at J, with 14 bases in the middle.

Concerning this clonotype itself: One junction end disagrees with the germline gene, perhaps due to a read error. V usage is TRBV20-1 and J usage is TRBJ2-4, with D perhaps TRBD2 (6 bases). Germline CDR1 and CDR2: DFQATT and SNEGSKA (reference sequence). The CDR3 has 14 residues. The DNA of the CDR3 is TGCAGTGCGAGAGAGCAGGGAGGCCGAAACATTCAGTACTTC. This sequence encodes CSAREQGGRNIQYF.

The gene calls are TRBV25-1 and TRBJ2-1; the D gene is possibly TRBD2 (5 bases). CDR1 MGHDK and CDR2 SYGVNS come from the germline V gene. The CDR3 runs to 18 residues. V was trimmed by 0 bases and J by 6 bases, leaving 21 bases between them. CDR3 sequence: CASSEYIRPRLAGNEQFF. In DNA, the CDR3 is TGTGCCAGCAGTGAATATATAAGGCCTAGACTTGCGGGCAATGAGCAGTTCTTC.

About this clonotype: One end of the junction varies from germline; a read error may be responsible. V and J are TRBV7-9 and TRBJ1-1, with D maybe TRBD1 (6 bases). CDR1 is SEHNR and CDR2 is FQNEAQ in the germline V gene (reference sequence). The CDR3 sequence is 14 residues long. This CDR3 reads CSSSLTGTLTEAFF. DNA of the CDR3: TGTTCCAGCAGCTTAACCGGGACATTAACTGAAGCTTTCTTT.

Of note for this clonotype: The junction differs from germline at one of its ends, possibly a read error. The chain joins TRBV7-9 to TRBJ1-6; tentative D call: TRBD1 (6 bases). Germline CDR1 SEHNR, CDR2 FQNEAQ (reference sequence). CDR3 length equals 17 residues. The CDR3 sequence: CAGSLVYGGRYNSPLHF. The DNA for the CDR3 is TGTGCCGGCAGCTTAGTTTATGGGGGCCGCTATAATTCACCCCTCCACTTT.

This clonotype was detected a few times. The V call is TRBV6-4, the J call TRBJ1-2, with D perhaps TRBD1 (5 bases). The CDR3 sequence is 14 residues long. Trimming stripped 0 bases from V and 4 bases from J, with 9 bases between. In germline, CDR1 is MRHNA, CDR2 SNTAGT. CDR3: CASSDSLGVYGYTF. The CDR3 DNA follows: TGTGCCAGCAGTGACTCGCTAGGGGTCTATGGCTACACCTTC.

This clonotype occurred many times. This rearrangement joins TRBV19 to TRBJ1-5; 7 nucleotides line up with TRBD1. V was clipped by 9 bases and J by 2 bases; unmatched bases: 7. Per germline, CDR1 LNHDA and CDR2 SQIVND (reference sequence). This CDR3 comprises 14 residues. The chain's CDR3 is CASSRQGGNQPQHF. The CDR3 coding sequence is TGTGCCAGCTCTCGACAGGGCGGCAATCAGCCCCAGCATTTT.

This clonotype was picked up a small number of times. The V gene is TRBV12-3 or TRBV12-4, the J gene TRBJ2-1; 7 bases map to TRBD2. This CDR3 is 13 amino acids long. Unmatched junction bases numbered 4, after V lost 6 bases and J lost 5 bases. As DNA, the CDR3 is TGTGCCAGCAGGCGACTAGCACACAATGAGCAGTTCTTC. This encodes CASRRLAHNEQFF.

This clonotype has only a few counts. The chain combines TRBV12-3 or TRBV12-4 with TRBJ1-5; D is unclear. Trimming left V 9 bases short and J 5 bases short, with 14 bases between. The CDR3 totals 13 residues. CDR3 loop: CASARQVDQPQHF. DNA of the CDR3: TGTGCCAGTGCGCGGCAGGTGGATCAGCCCCAGCATTTT.

This clonotype was found many times. This chain joins TRBV28 and TRBJ2-1; no firm D call. V lost 2 bases and J lost 3, with 14 bases in between. Germline V gene lookup returns CDR1 MDHEN and CDR2 SYDVKM. The CDR3 is made up of 16 amino acids. CDR3 in DNA: TGTGCCAGCAGTTTACCTCTCCGCCGACGCTACAATGAGCAGTTCTTC. Translation: CASSLPLRRRYNEQFF.

This clonotype was seen a few times. The chain joins TRBV19 to TRBJ2-5, with D unclear. TRBJ2-1 explains the end of the DNA better; the J call may be wrong. From germline, CDR1 is LNHDA and CDR2 SQIVND (reference sequence). This CDR3 has 13 amino acids. The CDR3: CASSTVFYNEQFF. Written as DNA, the CDR3 is TGTGCCAGTAGTACGGTGTTTTACAATGAGCAGTTCTTC.

This clonotype was counted a few times. J is TRBJ1-1 and V is TRBV4-3, with D possibly being TRBD1 (5 bases). Germline V CDR1 and CDR2: LGHNA, YSLEER. V was cut by 4 bases and J by 6 bases, with 12 bases left in between. There are 13 residues in the CDR3. CDR3 region: CASSRLTGSEAFF. In DNA, the CDR3 is TGCGCCAGCAGCCGTTTAACAGGCTCTGAAGCTTTCTTT.

This clonotype has a handful of counts. The V call is TRBV20-1, the J call TRBJ1-4; possibly TRBD1 for D (6 bases). CDR1 is DFQATT and CDR2 is SNEGSKA in the germline V gene (reference sequence). This CDR3 region has 13 residues. Trimming cost V 4 bases and J 2 bases, with 8 bases left between them. CDR3 loop: CSATQGTNEKLFF. CDR3 DNA sequence: TGCAGTGCTACACAGGGCACTAATGAAAAACTGTTTTTT.

This clonotype came up a few times. The chain has TRBV20-1 and TRBJ1-6; D is undetermined. The CDR3 spans 13 residues. Germline CDR1 and CDR2: DFQATT and SNEGSKA (reference sequence). The V and J ends lost 6 bases and 9 bases respectively, with 15 bases between them. DNA for the CDR3: TGCAGTGCCTTAAGGAGGCACGGTTCACCCCTCCACTTT. Translating it yields CSALRRHGSPLHF.

This chain uses TRBV7-2 with TRBJ2-7, with 9 bases lining up with TRBD2. Germline V gene sequence: CDR1 SGHTA, CDR2 FQGNSA. The CDR3 has 15 residues. V gave up 1 base and J gave up 9 bases; unmatched junction bases: 10. CDR3: CASSLGGLAGTGQYF. CDR3 sequence (DNA): TGTGCCAGCAGCTTAGGAGGGCTAGCGGGGACCGGGCAGTACTTC.

The rearrangement uses TRBV12-3 or TRBV12-4 and TRBJ2-1; D gene unclear. V lost 2 bases and J 8 bases, leaving 7 bases between the germline ends. The CDR3 runs to 12 residues. The CDR3 is CASSLRDDEQFF. DNA of the CDR3: TGTGCCAGCAGTTTAAGGGATGATGAGCAGTTCTTC.

This clonotype was counted between two and nine times. J is TRBJ2-4 and V is TRBV7-2; D is uncertain. V lost 5 bases to trimming and J lost 4 bases, with 15 bases between them. From germline, CDR1 is SGHTA and CDR2 FQGNSA. The CDR3 is 15 residues long. The CDR3 region has the DNA TGTGCCAGCAGCCTACCTGACTCTGGGAAAAACATTCAGTACTTC. Translating gives CASSLPDSGKNIQYF.

This clonotype was observed a few times. The CDR3 is CASSLVQKNNEQFF. In DNA, the CDR3 is TGTGCCAGCAGTTTAGTCCAAAAGAACAATGAGCAGTTCTTC. The rearrangement joins TRBV28 to TRBJ2-1; D unclear. Germline V lookup: CDR1 MDHEN, CDR2 SYDVKM. V lost 2 bases, J lost 5 bases, and 10 bases lay in between. This CDR3 comprises 14 residues.

V is TRBV27 and J is TRBJ2-1, with 13 bases that match TRBD2. The J segment lost 5 bases and the V segment lost 6 bases, leaving 13 bases of the junction unmatched. Germline CDR1 and CDR2: MNHEY and SMNVEV (reference sequence). This CDR3 region has 18 residues. The CDR3 region has the DNA TGTGCCAGCAGACAAAAGACGCCGGGACTAGCGGGGCACAATGAGCAGTTCTTC. Translating it yields CASRQKTPGLAGHNEQFF.

The gene calls are TRBV2 and TRBJ2-7; D not certain. The V gene's germline CDR1 is SNHLY and CDR2 FYNNEI. V dropped 7 bases and J dropped 2 bases, with 12 bases sitting between them. The CDR3 loop spans 13 amino acids. The CDR3 sequence is CASKIGPTYEQYV. As DNA, the CDR3 is TGTGCCAGCAAAATAGGGCCTACCTACGAGCAGTACGTC.

This chain joins TRBV2 and TRBJ2-1; a weak D match, TRBD1 (5 bases). The CDR3 sequence is 15 residues long. Germline V gene data show CDR1 as SNHLY and CDR2 as FYNNEI. V gave up 7 bases and J gave up 1 base, with 14 bases separating them. The CDR3 spells CASTNGRASYNEQFF. CDR3 coding DNA: TGTGCCAGCACCAACGGCAGGGCGTCCTACAATGAGCAGTTCTTC.

This clonotype was seen at least ten times. The rearrangement links TRBV5-1 to TRBJ2-3, with 7 bases lining up with TRBD2. J was trimmed by 2 bases and V by 5 bases; bases with no gene match: 5. Per germline, CDR1 SGHRS and CDR2 YFSETQ. This CDR3 has 14 amino acids. The CDR3 loop is CASRYRGDTDTQYF. The CDR3, as DNA: TGCGCCAGCAGGTATCGGGGGGACACAGATACGCAGTATTTT.